Listed below are T cell receptor beta chains from one sample, sequenced in a study of cytomegalovirus exposure and HLA in healthy donors. Assay: immunoSEQ multiplex PCR; the TCRdb copy retains only in-frame clones and omits some. The table records more than 90,000 clones, almost 70% of them present only once. The sequenced material came from PBMCs. These receptors all come from a man aged 25 to 45 in good health and CMV-seropositive. Each CDR3 is given with its conserved first and last residue. D genes are given only for firm matches. Size tells how often a clone was seen (once, few, many) or the class of an expanded clone, and some rows leave it out.

clone size	J gene	V gene	D gene	CDR3 protein	CDR3 DNA
.	TRBJ1-2	TRBV10-3	TRBD1	CAIKGFRDRPIRDYGYTF	TGTGCCATCAAGGGCTTCCGGGACAGGCCTATTCGGGACTATGGCTACACCTTC
.	TRBJ2-1	TRBV21-1	.	CASSFRTGTKGPHNEQFF	TGTGCCAGCAGCTTTCGGACAGGGACCAAGGGGCCCCACAATGAGCAGTTCTTC
.	TRBJ1-2	TRBV11-1	TRBD1	CASNPGGAGGYTF	TGTGCCAGCAACCCAGGGGGCGCGGGTGGCTACACCTTC
.	TRBJ2-5	TRBV6-1	.	CASSEFRQYQETQYF	TGTGCCAGCAGTGAATTCAGACAGTACCAAGAGACCCAGTACTTC
.	TRBJ2-5	TRBV15	.	CATLTFEGRETQYF	TGTGCCACCCTAACCTTCGAGGGGAGGGAGACCCAGTACTTC
once	TRBJ1-1	TRBV11-2	.	CASSLVGVIQGLNTEAFF	TGTGCCAGCAGCTTAGTTGGGGTCATACAGGGCTTGAACACTGAAGCTTTCTTT
once	TRBJ2-7	TRBV11-2	.	CASSPLIGGAYEQYF	TGTGCCAGCAGCCCACTAATAGGGGGGGCTTACGAGCAGTACTTC
.	TRBJ2-1	TRBV19	.	CASKGAGYNEQFF	TGTGCCAGCAAAGGGGCAGGGTACAATGAGCAGTTCTTC
.	TRBJ1-2	TRBV27	TRBD1	CASSLSQQGYGYTF	TGTGCCAGCAGTTTATCGCAACAGGGGTATGGCTACACCTTC
.	TRBJ1-5	TRBV4-1	.	CASSQVYQSNQPQHF	TGCGCCAGCAGCCAAGTTTATCAGAGCAATCAGCCCCAGCATTTT
few	TRBJ2-5	TRBV7-2	.	CASSLEGRLGETQYF	TGTGCCAGCAGCTTAGAGGGGAGGCTGGGGGAGACCCAGTACTTC
.	TRBJ2-3	TRBV11-3	TRBD1	CASRDRDRGSTDTQYF	TGTGCCAGCCGGGACCGGGACAGGGGATCGACAGATACGCAGTATTTT
.	TRBJ1-1	TRBV19	.	CASSIFGNTEAFF	TGTGCCAGTAGTATATTCGGGAACACTGAAGCTTTCTTT
.	TRBJ2-2	TRBV7-6	.	CASSRSRGAGELFF	TGTGCCAGCAGCCGATCCAGGGGTGCCGGGGAGCTGTTTTTT